This T cell receptor beta chain is from a study of CD8 T cells in Susac syndrome. V shed 2 bases and J shed 2 bases, with 13 bases lying between them. The CDR3 totals 15 residues. The germline V gene encodes CDR1 SGHNT and CDR2 YYREEE (reference sequence). Reverse transcription of about 0.5 to 1 ug RNA was performed with random hexamers. TCR beta CDR3 was amplified by immunoSEQ covering 54 Vbeta and 13 Jbeta. TCRdb re-derived calls from the immunoSEQ multiplex PCR reads in MiXCR, one entry per CDR3 protein. The sample yields about 430,000 distinct CDR3 sequences, approximately 89% seen once. Negative isolation was applied to CD8+ and CD4+ T cells, and FACS enrichment was applied to TEMRA cells.

Sequencing was carried out using CD8+ T cells from PBMCs. This sequence was found in a human donor with multiple sclerosis. The chain combines TRBV5-4 with TRBJ2-5; possible D gene TRBD2, 5 bases. The CDR3: CASSFFGGGQETQYF. CDR3 coding DNA: TGTGCCAGCAGCTTTTTCGGAGGCGGTCAAGAGACCCAGTACTTC.